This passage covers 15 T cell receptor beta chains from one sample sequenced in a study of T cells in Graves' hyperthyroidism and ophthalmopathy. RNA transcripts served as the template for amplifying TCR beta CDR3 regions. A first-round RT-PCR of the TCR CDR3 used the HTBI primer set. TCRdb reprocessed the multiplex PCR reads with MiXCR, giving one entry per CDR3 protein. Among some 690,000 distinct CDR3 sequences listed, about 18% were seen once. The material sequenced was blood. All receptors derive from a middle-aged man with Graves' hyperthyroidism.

CDR3 nucleotides: TGTGCCACCAGTGATCCCGGCAAAGGGGGACCTGGGGAGCTGTTTTTT. Its translation is CATSDPGKGGPGELFF. The chain combines TRBV24-1 with TRBJ2-2; D is possibly TRBD1 (6 bases). Germline lookup yields CDR1 KGHDR and CDR2 SFDVKD. The V end was cut by 3 bases, the J end by 8 bases, with 18 bases between. This CDR3 is built from 16 residues.

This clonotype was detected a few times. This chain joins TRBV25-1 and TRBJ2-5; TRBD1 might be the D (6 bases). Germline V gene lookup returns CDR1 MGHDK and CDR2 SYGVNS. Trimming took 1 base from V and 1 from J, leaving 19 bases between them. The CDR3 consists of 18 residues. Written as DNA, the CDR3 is TGTGCCAGCAGTGAATTACAAGTTGCGACAGGAACCCAAGAGACCCAGTACTTC. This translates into CASSELQVATGTQETQYF.

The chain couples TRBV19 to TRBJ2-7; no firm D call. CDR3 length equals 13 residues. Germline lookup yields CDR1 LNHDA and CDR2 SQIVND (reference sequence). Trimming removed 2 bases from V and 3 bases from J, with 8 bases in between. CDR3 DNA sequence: TGTGCCAGTAGTATATGGCAAGACTACGAGCAGTACTTC. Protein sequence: CASSIWQDYEQYF. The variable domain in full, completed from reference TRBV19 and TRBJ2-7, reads DGGITQSPKYLFRKEGQNVTLSCEQNLNHDAMYWYRQDPGQGLRLIYYSQIVNDFQKGDIAEGYSVSREKKESFPLTVTSAQKNPTAFYLCASSIWQDYEQYFGPGTRLTVT.

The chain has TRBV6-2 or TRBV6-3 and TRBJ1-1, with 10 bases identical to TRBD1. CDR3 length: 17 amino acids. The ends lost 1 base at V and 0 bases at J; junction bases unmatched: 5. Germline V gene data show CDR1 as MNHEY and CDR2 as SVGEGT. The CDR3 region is CASSYWTGGNLNTEAFF. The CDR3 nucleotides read TGTGCCAGCAGTTACTGGACAGGGGGAAACCTGAACACTGAAGCTTTCTTT.

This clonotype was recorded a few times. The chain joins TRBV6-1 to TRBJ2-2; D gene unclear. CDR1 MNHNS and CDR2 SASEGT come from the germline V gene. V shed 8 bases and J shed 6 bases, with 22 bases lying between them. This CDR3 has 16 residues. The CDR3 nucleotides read TGTGCCAGCCTATCTTCGGTAGACTCGTCAGCCGGGGAGCTGTTTTTT. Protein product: CASLSSVDSSAGELFF.

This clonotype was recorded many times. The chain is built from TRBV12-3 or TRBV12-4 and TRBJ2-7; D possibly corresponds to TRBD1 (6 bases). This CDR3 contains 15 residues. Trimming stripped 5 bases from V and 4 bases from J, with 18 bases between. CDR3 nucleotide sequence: TGTGCCAGCAGTCCCGCCCCGGACAGCTATTACGAGCAGTACTTC. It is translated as CASSPAPDSYYEQYF.

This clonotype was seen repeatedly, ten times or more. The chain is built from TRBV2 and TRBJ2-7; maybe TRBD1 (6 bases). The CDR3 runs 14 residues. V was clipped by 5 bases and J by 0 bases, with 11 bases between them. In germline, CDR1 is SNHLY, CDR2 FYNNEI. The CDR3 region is CASSSGTNSYEQYF. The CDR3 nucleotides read TGTGCCAGCAGTTCCGGGACAAACTCCTACGAGCAGTACTTC. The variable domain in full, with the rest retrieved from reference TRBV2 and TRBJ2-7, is EPEVTQTPSHQVTQMGQEVILRCVPISNHLYFYWYRQILGQKVEFLVSFYNNEISEKSEIFDDQFSVERPDGSNFTLKIRSTKLEDSAMYFCASSSGTNSYEQYFGPGTRLTVT.

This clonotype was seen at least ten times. The CDR3 here is CASSEGTGTGEQYF. CDR3 bases: TGTGCCAGCAGCGAGGGGACAGGGACTGGCGAGCAGTACTTC. The chain uses TRBV9 and TRBJ2-7; the match to TRBD1 covers 9 bases. Germline V gives CDR1 SGDLS, CDR2 YYNGEE. CDR3 length: 14 residues. V shed 3 bases, J shed 6 bases, and the junction held 7 bases outside the gene matches.

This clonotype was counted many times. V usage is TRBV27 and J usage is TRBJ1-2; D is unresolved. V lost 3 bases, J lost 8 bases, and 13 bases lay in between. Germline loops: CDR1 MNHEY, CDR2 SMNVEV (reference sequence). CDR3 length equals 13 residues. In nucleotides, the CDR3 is TGTGCCAGCAGTTTTCTGGGGAACGGGGGCTACACCTTC. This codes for CASSFLGNGGYTF.

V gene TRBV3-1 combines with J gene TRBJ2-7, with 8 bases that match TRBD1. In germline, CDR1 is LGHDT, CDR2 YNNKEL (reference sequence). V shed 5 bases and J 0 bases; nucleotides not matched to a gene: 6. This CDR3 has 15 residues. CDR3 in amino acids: CASSLQGDLSYEQYF. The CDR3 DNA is TGTGCCAGCAGCTTACAGGGGGACCTCTCCTACGAGCAGTACTTC.

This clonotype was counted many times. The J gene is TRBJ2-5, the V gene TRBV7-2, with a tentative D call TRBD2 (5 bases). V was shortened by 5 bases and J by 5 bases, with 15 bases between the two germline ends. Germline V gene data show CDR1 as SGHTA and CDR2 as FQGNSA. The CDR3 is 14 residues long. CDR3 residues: CASSLEGRMETQYF. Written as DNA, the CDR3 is TGTGCCAGCAGCCTAGAGGGTAGAATGGAGACCCAGTACTTC.

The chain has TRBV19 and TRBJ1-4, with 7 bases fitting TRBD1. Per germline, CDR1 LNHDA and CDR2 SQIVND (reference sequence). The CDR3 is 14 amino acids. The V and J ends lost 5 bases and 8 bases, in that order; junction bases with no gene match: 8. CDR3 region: CASSFGTVREKLFF. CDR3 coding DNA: TGTGCCAGTAGTTTCGGGACAGTCCGGGAAAAACTGTTTTTT.

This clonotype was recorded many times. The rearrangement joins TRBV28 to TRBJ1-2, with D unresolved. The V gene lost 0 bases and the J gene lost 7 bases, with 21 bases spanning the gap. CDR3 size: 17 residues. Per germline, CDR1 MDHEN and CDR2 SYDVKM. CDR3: CASSLWAGVGGFAGYTF. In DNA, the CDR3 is TGTGCCAGCAGTTTATGGGCCGGGGTTGGCGGTTTTGCTGGCTACACCTTC.

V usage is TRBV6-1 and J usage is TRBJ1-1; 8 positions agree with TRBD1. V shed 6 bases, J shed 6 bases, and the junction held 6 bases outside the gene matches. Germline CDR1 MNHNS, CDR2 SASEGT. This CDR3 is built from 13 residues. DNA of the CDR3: TGTGCCAGCAGCTCTATACAGGGGGCTGAAGCTTTCTTT. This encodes CASSSIQGAEAFF.

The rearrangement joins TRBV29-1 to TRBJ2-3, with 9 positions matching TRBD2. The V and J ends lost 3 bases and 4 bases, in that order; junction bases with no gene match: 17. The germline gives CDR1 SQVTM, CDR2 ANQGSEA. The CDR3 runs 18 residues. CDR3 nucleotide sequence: TGCAGCGTTGAGCCGCGGGAGGGCAATCTCCAAGACGCAGATACGCAGTATTTT. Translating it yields CSVEPREGNLQDADTQYF.